This section outlines one TCR beta chain sequence together with its context. This record comes from a study of T cell changes during pregnancy in multiple sclerosis. Trimming took off 5 bases at V and 1 base at J, with 11 bases between the two ends. This CDR3 spans 14 amino acids. Germline V gene sequence: CDR1 KGHSH, CDR2 LQKENI. Assay: immunoSEQ multiplex PCR; the TCRdb copy retains only in-frame clones and omits some. In the table there are tens of thousands of clones, around 90% of which are singletons. Sequenced material: CD4+ T cells from peripheral blood mononuclear cells, taken in the first trimester of pregnancy. This receptor was taken from a female donor in good health, enrolled as a control in a pregnancy study. The V gene is TRBV18, the J gene TRBJ1-1; possibly TRBD1 for D (6 bases). CDR3: CASSLTTGNTEAFF. The CDR3, as DNA: TGTGCCAGCTCATTGACGACAGGGAACACTGAAGCTTTCTTT.